The clone carrying this T cell receptor beta chain was detected ten times or more. Its antigen is unidentified. The data were obtained in a study of neurological immune-mediated disorders. Study-wide points: None of the CDR3 amino acid sequences of expanded clones recurred across subjects, suggesting private repertoires in all groups.

After removal of 3 bases from V and 2 bases from J, the junction contained 1 base not matched to a gene. Germline CDR1 is SGHVS and CDR2 is FQNEAQ. This CDR3 comprises 15 residues. Sequencing runs each yielded over 170 million TCR-beta sequences from 15-18 subjects. TCRdb re-called the 5' RACE reads with MiXCR, one entry per CDR3 protein. Here the sample spans roughly 27,000 distinct CDR3 sequences, over 20% being singletons. Sequencing was done on a sample of PBMCs. The V call is TRBV7-8, the J call TRBJ2-1; 10 bases match TRBD1. The sequence derives from a woman in her sixties in good health. CDR3 sequence (DNA): TGTGCCAGCAGCTTGACAGGGGGCACCTACAATGAGCAGTTCTTC. This codes for CASSLTGGTYNEQFF.